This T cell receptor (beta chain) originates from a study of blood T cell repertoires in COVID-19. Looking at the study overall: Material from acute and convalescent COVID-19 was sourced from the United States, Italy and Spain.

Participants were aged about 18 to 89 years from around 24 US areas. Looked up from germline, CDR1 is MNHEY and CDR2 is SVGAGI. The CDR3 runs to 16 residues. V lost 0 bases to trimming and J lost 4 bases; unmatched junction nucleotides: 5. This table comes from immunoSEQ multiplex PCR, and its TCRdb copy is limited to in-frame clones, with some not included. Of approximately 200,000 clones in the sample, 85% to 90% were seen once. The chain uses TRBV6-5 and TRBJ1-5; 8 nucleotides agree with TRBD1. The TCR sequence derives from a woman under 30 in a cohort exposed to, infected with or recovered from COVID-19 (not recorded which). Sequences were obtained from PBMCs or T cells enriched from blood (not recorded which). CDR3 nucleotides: TGTGCCAGCAGTTACTCCACAGGGGGGAGGAATCAGCCCCAGCATTTT. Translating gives CASSYSTGGRNQPQHF.